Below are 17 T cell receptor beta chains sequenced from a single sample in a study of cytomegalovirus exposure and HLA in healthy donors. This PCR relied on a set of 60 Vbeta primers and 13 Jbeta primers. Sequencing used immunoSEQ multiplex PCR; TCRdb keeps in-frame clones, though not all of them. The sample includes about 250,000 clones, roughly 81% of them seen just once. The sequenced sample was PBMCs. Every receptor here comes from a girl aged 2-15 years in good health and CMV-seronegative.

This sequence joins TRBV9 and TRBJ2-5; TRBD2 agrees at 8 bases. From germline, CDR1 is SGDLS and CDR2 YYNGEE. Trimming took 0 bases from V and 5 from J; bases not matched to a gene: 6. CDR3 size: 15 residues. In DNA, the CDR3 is TGTGCCAGCAGCGTAGGGGCGGGGGGATGGGAGACCCAGTACTTC. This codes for CASSVGAGGWETQYF.

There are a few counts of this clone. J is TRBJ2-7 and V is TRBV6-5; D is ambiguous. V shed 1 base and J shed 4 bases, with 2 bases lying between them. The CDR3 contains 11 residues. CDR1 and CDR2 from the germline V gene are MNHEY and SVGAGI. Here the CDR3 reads CASSYLYEQYF. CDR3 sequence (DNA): TGTGCCAGCAGTTACTTATACGAGCAGTACTTC.

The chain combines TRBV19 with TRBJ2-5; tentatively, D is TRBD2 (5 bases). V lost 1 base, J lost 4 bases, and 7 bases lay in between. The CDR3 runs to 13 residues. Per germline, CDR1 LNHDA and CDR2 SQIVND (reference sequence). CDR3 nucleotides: TGTGCCAGTAGTATAGGAGAGGGAGAGACCCAGTACTTC. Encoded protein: CASSIGEGETQYF.

CDR3 region: CASREGNSYEQYF. In DNA form, the CDR3 reads TGTGCCAGCAGAGAGGGCAACTCCTACGAGCAGTACTTC. The chain has TRBV6-1 and TRBJ2-7; the D gene is possibly TRBD2 (5 bases). CDR1 is MNHNS and CDR2 is SASEGT in the germline V gene. The CDR3 spans 13 residues. Trimming took 6 bases from V and 0 from J, leaving 9 bases between them.

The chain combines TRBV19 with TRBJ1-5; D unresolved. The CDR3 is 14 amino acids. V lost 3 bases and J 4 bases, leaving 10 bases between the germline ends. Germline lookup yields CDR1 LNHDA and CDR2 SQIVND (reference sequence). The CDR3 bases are TGTGCCAGTAGTATTGAGCCTAGGAATCAGCCCCAGCATTTT. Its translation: CASSIEPRNQPQHF.

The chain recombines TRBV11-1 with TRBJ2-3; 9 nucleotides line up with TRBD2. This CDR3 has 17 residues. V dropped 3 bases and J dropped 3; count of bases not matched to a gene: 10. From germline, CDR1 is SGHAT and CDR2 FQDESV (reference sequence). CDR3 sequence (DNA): TGTGCCAGCAGCTTTTTAGCGGGGGTACGAAGGACAGATACGCAGTATTTT. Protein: CASSFLAGVRRTDTQYF. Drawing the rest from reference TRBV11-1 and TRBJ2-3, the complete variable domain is EAEVAQSPRYKITEKSQAVAFWCDPISGHATLYWYRQILGQGPELLVQFQDESVVDDSQLPKDRFSAERLKGVDSTLKIQPAELGDSAMYLCASSFLAGVRRTDTQYFGPGTRLTVL.

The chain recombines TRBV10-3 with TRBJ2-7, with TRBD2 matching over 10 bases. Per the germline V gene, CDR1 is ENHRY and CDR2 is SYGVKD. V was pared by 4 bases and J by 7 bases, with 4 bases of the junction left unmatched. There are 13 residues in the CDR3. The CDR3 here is CAISGLAGVEQYF. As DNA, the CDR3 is TGTGCCATCAGTGGTCTAGCGGGGGTTGAGCAGTACTTC.

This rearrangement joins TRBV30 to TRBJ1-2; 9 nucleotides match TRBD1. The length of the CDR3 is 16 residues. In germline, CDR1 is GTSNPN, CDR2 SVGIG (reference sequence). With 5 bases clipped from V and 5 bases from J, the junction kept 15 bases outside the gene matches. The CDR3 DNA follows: TGTGCCTGGTCAAGGGGGACAGGGAGGCTAGGGTATGGCTACACCTTC. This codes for CAWSRGTGRLGYGYTF.

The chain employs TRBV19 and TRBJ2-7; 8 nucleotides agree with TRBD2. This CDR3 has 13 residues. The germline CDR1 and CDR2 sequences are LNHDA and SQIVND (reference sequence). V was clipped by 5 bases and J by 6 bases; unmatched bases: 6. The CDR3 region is CASSAPGGTEQYF. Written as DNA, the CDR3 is TGTGCCAGTAGTGCTCCGGGGGGGACCGAGCAGTACTTC.

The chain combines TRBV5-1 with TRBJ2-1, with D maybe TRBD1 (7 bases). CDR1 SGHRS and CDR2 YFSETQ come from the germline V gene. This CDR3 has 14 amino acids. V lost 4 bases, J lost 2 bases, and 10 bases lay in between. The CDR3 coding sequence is TGCGCCAGCAGCCCAGGGGGGCCCTACAATGAGCAGTTCTTC. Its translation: CASSPGGPYNEQFF.

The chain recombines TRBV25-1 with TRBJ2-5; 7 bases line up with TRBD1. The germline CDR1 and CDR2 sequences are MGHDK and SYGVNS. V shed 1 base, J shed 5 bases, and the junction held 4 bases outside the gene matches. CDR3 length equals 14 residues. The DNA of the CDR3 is TGTGCCAGCAGTGAATGGTTACAGGGGGAGACCCAGTACTTC. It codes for CASSEWLQGETQYF.

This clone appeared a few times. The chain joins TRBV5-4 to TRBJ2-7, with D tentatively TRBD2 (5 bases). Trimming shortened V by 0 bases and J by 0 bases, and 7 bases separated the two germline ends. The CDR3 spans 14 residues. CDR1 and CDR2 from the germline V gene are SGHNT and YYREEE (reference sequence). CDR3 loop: CASSLDGSSYEQYF. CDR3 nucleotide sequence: TGTGCCAGCAGCTTGGATGGGAGCTCCTACGAGCAGTACTTC.

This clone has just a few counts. In DNA, the CDR3 is TGTATCACGTTAGGGGCCATCAACACTGAAGCTTTCTTT. It translates to CITLGAINTEAFF. V and J are TRBV6-1 and TRBJ1-1, with D possibly TRBD1 on 5 matching bases. This CDR3 region has 13 residues. Germline CDR1 is MNHNS and CDR2 is SASEGT.

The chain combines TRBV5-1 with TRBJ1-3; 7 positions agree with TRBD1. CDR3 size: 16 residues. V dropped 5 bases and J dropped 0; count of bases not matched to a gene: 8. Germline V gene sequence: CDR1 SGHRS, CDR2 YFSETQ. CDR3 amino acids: CASSRKDRSSGNTIYF. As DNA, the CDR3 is TGCGCCAGCAGTCGGAAGGACAGGAGCTCTGGAAACACCATATATTTT.

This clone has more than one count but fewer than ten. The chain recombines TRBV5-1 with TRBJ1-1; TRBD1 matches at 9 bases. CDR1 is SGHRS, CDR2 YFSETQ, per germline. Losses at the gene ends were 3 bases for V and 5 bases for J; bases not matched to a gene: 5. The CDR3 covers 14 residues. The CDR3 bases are TGCGCCAGCAGCTGGGGGGACAGGGCAACTGAAGCTTTCTTT. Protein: CASSWGDRATEAFF.

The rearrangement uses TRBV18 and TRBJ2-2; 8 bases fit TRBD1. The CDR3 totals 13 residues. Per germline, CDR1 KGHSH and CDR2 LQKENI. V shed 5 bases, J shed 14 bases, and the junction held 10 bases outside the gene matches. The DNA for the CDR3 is TGTGCCAGCTCATCCCAGGGGGCAGGGGCCCTGTTTTTT. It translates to CASSSQGAGALFF.

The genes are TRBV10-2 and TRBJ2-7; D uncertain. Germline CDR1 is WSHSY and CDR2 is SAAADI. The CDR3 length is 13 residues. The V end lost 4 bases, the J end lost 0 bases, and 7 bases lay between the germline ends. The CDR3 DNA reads TGCGCCAGCAGTGTGGCTAGCTCCTACGAGCAGTACTTC. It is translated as CASSVASSYEQYF.